Below are 12 T cell receptor beta chains sequenced from a single sample in a study of blood T cell repertoires in COVID-19 (dated by TCRdb to the early 2020s). The library was prepared using the immunoSEQ multiplex PCR assay. Drawn from immuneACCESS, this table holds only the in-frame rearrangements with V and J called that TCRdb kept. Clones are partly lost; checked studies trace under half to an unresolved V gene and leave the rest unexplained. The sample table holds about 180,000 clones, of which over 70% were seen once. Of the sample, about 7% is held by the ten largest clones. Material for sequencing was peripheral blood. The origin of the receptors is a woman in her thirties or forties with COVID-19, enrolled during active disease.

The CDR3 loop is CASSRGNSPLHF. In DNA form, the CDR3 reads TGCGCCAGCTCGAGAGGGAATTCACCCCTCCACTTT. The rearrangement joins TRBV10-1 to TRBJ1-6; D is uncertain. The length of the CDR3 is 12 residues. V dropped 8 bases and J dropped 7 bases, with 9 bases sitting between them. In germline, CDR1 is WNHNN, CDR2 SYGVQD (reference sequence).

The V and J genes are TRBV29-1 and TRBJ2-1; TRBD1 matches 10 bases. The V gene's germline CDR1 is SQVTM and CDR2 ANQGSEA. With 6 bases clipped from V and 6 bases from J, the junction kept 14 bases outside the gene matches. The CDR3 loop spans 16 amino acids. CDR3 DNA sequence: TGCAGCGTCCCTGAGCTTTGGGGACAGGGGATCAATGAGCAGTTCTTC. Its translation is CSVPELWGQGINEQFF.

V and J are TRBV9 and TRBJ1-1, with unresolved D. This CDR3 has 15 residues. V gave up 2 bases and J gave up 0 bases, with 11 bases separating them. The germline V gene encodes CDR1 SGDLS and CDR2 YYNGEE. In DNA form, the CDR3 reads TGTGCCAGCAGCGTTATAGAGAAAATGAACACTGAAGCTTTCTTT. As protein: CASSVIEKMNTEAFF.

This clone was seen a handful of times. The J gene is TRBJ1-2, the V gene TRBV5-1; the D gene is possibly TRBD1 (5 bases). CDR3 length: 13 residues. Germline CDR1 SGHRS, CDR2 YFSETQ. V was shortened by 0 bases and J by 7 bases, with 10 bases between the two germline ends. The CDR3 protein is CASSLDGGSGYTF. The DNA of the CDR3 is TGCGCCAGCAGCTTGGATGGGGGGTCTGGCTACACCTTC.

The V gene is TRBV5-1, the J gene TRBJ2-7; D is possibly TRBD2 (5 bases). Germline CDR1 and CDR2: SGHRS and YFSETQ. V was clipped by 0 bases and J by 4 bases, with 14 bases between them. The CDR3 is 15 amino acids. CDR3 nucleotides: TGCGCCAGCAGCTTGGTTCCGGGGATGGAGTACGAGCAGTACTTC. This encodes CASSLVPGMEYEQYF.

The CDR3 DNA follows: TGCGCCAGCAGCTTAGAGCGGGGGGCCTACGAGCAGTACTTC. This sequence encodes CASSLERGAYEQYF. The genes are TRBV5-1 and TRBJ2-7; TRBD2 agrees at 9 bases. J lost 2 bases, V lost 2 bases, and 2 bases had no gene match. Germline V gene lookup returns CDR1 SGHRS and CDR2 YFSETQ. CDR3 length equals 14 residues.

The chain uses TRBV24-1 and TRBJ2-7; tentatively, D is TRBD1 (6 bases). The V and J ends lost 3 bases and 3 bases respectively, with 11 bases between them. The CDR3 extends over 14 amino acids. Germline CDR1 reads KGHDR; CDR2 reads SFDVKD. DNA of the CDR3: TGTGCCACCAGTGATCCCGGGACAAGCTACGAGCAGTACTTC. This codes for CATSDPGTSYEQYF.

The chain couples TRBV7-8 to TRBJ1-1, with 7 nucleotides matching TRBD1. The CDR3 extends over 14 amino acids. J lost 6 bases, V lost 2 bases, and 6 bases had no gene match. Germline loops: CDR1 SGHVS, CDR2 FQNEAQ. The CDR3 protein is CASSLLQGQAEAFF. CDR3 DNA: TGTGCCAGCAGCTTATTACAGGGGCAGGCTGAAGCTTTCTTT.

This chain uses TRBV10-1 with TRBJ1-3; D unresolved. Trimming removed 3 bases at V and 3 bases at J, with 9 bases between. The CDR3 totals 14 residues. Per the germline V gene, CDR1 is WNHNN and CDR2 is SYGVQD (reference sequence). CDR3 coding DNA: TGCGCCAGCAGTGATGGTTCGGGTGGAAACACCATATATTTT. Translation gives CASSDGSGGNTIYF.

V and J are TRBV9 and TRBJ1-1, with 8 bases that match TRBD1. The trim removed 4 bases at V and 11 bases at J, leaving 13 bases unmatched. CDR1 is SGDLS, CDR2 YYNGEE, per germline. This CDR3 region has 14 residues. This CDR3 reads CASSPGQGSFWAFF. CDR3 nucleotide sequence: TGTGCCAGCAGCCCCGGACAGGGTTCCTTCTGGGCTTTCTTT. Full variable domain (outside the CDR3, taken from reference TRBV9 and TRBJ1-1): DSGVTQTPKHLITATGQRVTLRCSPRSGDLSVYWYQQSLDQGLQFLIQYYNGEERAKGNILERFSAQQFPDLHSELNLSSLELGDSALYFCASSPGQGSFWAFFGQGTRLTVV.

This clone appeared a few times. The CDR3 coding sequence is TGCAGCGTTAAGGACAGAGTGAACACTGAAGCTTTCTTT. Protein: CSVKDRVNTEAFF. The J gene is TRBJ1-1, the V gene TRBV29-1, with D perhaps matching TRBD1 (6 bases). Looked up from germline, CDR1 is SQVTM and CDR2 is ANQGSEA. CDR3 length: 13 amino acids. V lost 5 bases and J lost 0, with 10 bases in between. Variable domain in full (rest from reference TRBV29-1 and TRBJ1-1): SAVISQKPSRDICQRGTSLTIQCQVDSQVTMMFWYRQQPGQSLTLIATANQGSEATYESGFVIDKFPISRPNLTFSTLTVSNMSPEDSSIYLCSVKDRVNTEAFFGQGTRLTVV.

The chain combines TRBV29-1 with TRBJ2-3, with D possibly matching TRBD1 (5 bases). Trimming pared 6 bases from V and 4 bases from J, leaving 11 bases between. This CDR3 has 12 amino acids. The V gene's germline CDR1 is SQVTM and CDR2 ANQGSEA. CDR3 in amino acids: CSVDSTSDTQYF. CDR3 DNA: TGCAGCGTAGACAGTACTTCAGATACGCAGTATTTT.